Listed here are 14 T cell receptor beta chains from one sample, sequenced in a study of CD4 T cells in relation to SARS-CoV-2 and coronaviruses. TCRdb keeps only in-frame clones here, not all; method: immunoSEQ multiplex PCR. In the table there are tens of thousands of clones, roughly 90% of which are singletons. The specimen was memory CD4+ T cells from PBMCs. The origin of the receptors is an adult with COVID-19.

CDR3: CASSATASGANVLTF. The CDR3, as DNA: TGCGCCAGCAGCGCCACAGCCTCTGGGGCCAACGTCCTGACTTTC. The rearrangement joins TRBV5-1 to TRBJ2-6; D gene ambiguous. Germline V gene data show CDR1 as SGHRS and CDR2 as YFSETQ. The CDR3 totals 15 residues. Trimming took 4 bases from V and 0 from J, leaving 8 bases between them.

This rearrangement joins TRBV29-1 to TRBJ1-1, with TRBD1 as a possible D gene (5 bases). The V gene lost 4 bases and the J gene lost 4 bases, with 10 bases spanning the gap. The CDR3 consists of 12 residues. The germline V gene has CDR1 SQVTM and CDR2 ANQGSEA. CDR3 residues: CSVGGVGTEAFF. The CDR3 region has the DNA TGCAGCGTTGGGGGGGTGGGCACTGAAGCTTTCTTT. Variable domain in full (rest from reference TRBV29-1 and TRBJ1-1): SAVISQKPSRDICQRGTSLTIQCQVDSQVTMMFWYRQQPGQSLTLIATANQGSEATYESGFVIDKFPISRPNLTFSTLTVSNMSPEDSSIYLCSVGGVGTEAFFGQGTRLTVV.

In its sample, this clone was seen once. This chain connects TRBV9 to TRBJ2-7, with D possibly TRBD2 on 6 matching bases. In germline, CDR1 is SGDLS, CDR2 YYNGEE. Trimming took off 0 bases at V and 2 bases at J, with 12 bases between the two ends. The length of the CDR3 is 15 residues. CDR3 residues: CASSVDSGPAYEQYF. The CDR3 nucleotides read TGTGCCAGCAGCGTAGATAGCGGACCTGCCTACGAGCAGTACTTC.

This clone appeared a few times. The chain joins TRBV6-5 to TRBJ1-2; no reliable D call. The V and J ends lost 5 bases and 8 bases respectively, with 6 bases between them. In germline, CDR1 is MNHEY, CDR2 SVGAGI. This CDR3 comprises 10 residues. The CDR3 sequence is CASSNFGYTF. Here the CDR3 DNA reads TGTGCCAGCAGTAACTTCGGCTACACCTTC.

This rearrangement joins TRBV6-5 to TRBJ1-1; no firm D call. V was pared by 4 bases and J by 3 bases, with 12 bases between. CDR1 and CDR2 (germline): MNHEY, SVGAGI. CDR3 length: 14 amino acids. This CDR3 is CASSSRRADTEAFF. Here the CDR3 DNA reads TGTGCCAGCAGTTCCAGGAGGGCGGACACTGAAGCTTTCTTT.

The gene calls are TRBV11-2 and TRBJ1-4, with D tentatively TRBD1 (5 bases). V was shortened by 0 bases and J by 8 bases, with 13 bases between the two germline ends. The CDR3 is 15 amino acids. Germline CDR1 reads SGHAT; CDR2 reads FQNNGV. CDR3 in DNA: TGTGCCAGCAGCTTAGATTCGGGGGGTGGGGAAAAACTGTTTTTT. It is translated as CASSLDSGGGEKLFF. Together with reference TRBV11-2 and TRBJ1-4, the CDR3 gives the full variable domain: EAGVAQSPRYKIIEKRQSVAFWCNPISGHATLYWYQQILGQGPKLLIQFQNNGVVDDSQLPKDRFSAERLKGVDSTLKIQPAKLEDSAVYLCASSLDSGGGEKLFFGSGTQLSVL.

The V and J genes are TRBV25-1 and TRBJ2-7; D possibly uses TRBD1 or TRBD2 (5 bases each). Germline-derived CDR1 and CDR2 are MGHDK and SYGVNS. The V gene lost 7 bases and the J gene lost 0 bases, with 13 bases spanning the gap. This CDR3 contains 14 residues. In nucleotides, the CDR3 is TGTGCCAGCAATAGAGGGGATAGCTCCTACGAGCAGTACTTC. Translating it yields CASNRGDSSYEQYF.

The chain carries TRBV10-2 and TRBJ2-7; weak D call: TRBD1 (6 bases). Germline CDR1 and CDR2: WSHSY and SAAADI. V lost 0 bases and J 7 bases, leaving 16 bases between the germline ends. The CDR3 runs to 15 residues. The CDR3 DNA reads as TGCGCCAGCAGTGAGTCGGGGGCTAGGTCGAATGAGCAGTACTTC. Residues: CASSESGARSNEQYF.

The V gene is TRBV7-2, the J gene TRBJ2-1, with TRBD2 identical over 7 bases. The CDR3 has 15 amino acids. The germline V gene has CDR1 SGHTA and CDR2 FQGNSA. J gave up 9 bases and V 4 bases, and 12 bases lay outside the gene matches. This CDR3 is CASSSGVRGRGEQFF. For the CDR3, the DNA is TGTGCCAGCAGCTCTGGTGTACGGGGGAGGGGTGAGCAGTTCTTC.

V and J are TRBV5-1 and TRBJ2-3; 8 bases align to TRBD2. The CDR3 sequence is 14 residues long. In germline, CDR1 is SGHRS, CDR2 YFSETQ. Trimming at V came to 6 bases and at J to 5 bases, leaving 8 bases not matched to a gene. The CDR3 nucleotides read TGCGCCAGCAACCGAGCGGGGGTCCAAGATACGCAGTATTTT. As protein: CASNRAGVQDTQYF.

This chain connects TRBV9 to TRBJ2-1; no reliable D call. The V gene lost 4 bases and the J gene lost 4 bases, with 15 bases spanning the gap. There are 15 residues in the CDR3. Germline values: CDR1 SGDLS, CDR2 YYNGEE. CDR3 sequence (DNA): TGTGCCAGCAGCCCCGACCCCTTAACGTACAATGAGCAGTTCTTC. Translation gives CASSPDPLTYNEQFF.

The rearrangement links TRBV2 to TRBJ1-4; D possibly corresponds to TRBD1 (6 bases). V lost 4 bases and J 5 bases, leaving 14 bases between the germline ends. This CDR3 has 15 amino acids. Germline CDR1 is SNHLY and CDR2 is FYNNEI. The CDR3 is CASSGPGGANEKLFF. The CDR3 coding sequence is TGTGCCAGCAGTGGCCCTGGGGGGGCGAATGAAAAACTGTTTTTT.

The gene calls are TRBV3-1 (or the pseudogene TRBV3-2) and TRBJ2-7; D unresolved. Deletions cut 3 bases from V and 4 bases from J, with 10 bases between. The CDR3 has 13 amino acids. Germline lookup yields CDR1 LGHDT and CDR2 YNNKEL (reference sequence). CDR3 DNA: TGTGCCAGCAGCCACCAACCTGGATACGAGCAGTACTTC. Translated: CASSHQPGYEQYF.

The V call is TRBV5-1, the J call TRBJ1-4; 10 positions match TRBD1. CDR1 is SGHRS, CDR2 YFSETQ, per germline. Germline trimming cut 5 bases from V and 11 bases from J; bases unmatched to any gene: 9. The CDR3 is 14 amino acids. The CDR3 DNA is TGCGCCAGCAGGCCCGGGACAGGGGTGGAGAAACTGTTTTTT. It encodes CASRPGTGVEKLFF.